This TCR beta chain was recovered during a study of radiotherapy plus CTLA-4 blockade in lung cancer. For the study at large: Disease control was achieved by just over 30% of patients, and objective responses by about 19%. Study results and limitations: Clones of tumor-derived TCRs expanded in blood after radiotherapy plus ipilimumab.

Comments on this clone: Antigen: not known.

V lost 3 bases and J lost 4; bases outside the gene matches: 6. CDR1 LGHNA and CDR2 YSLEER come from the germline V gene. The CDR3 consists of 15 residues. Measured with immunoSEQ multiplex PCR; TCRdb has only the in-frame clones, and not every one. This sample has some 100,000 clones; around 81% occur once, and the top ten carry 13% to 15%. Those with chemo-refractory metastatic non-small-cell lung cancer were treated with focal radiation combined with CTLA-4 blockade using ipilimumab. The origin of this receptor is a human donor with non-small cell lung cancer that progressed on radiotherapy plus ipilimumab. The chain employs TRBV4-3 and TRBJ1-3; 7 positions match TRBD1. The sequences come from peripheral blood, collected from a patient treated with radiotherapy plus ipilimumab. CDR3 DNA sequence: TGCGCCAGCAGCCAGGGGGCAGGGGGAGGAAACACCATATATTTT. As protein: CASSQGAGGGNTIYF.